Here is one T cell receptor beta chain with its context. Its antigen remains unknown. Germline lookup yields CDR1 MNHEY and CDR2 SMNVEV (reference sequence). V was clipped by 5 bases and J by 7 bases, with 11 bases between them. The CDR3 has 13 residues. This specimen belongs to a study of T cell repertoires in cytomegalovirus infection. Overall study results and limits: Dominating the ex vivo response were HLA-C-restricted CMV-specific TCR beta clonotypes. Cumulative frequency of public TCR beta families picked out carriers of CMV plus the relevant HLA.

One entry per CDR3 protein results from TCRdb running MiXCR on the reads. This sample yields a few hundred thousand distinct CDR3 sequences, of which about 33% are seen a single time; about a sixth belongs to the top ten. Sequencing was performed on cultured PBMCs, taken from culture after CMV antigen stimulation. This clonotype was obtained from a human donor in good health (CMV status not recorded). Some clones in this sample may be carry-over from other donors' samples. This chain connects TRBV27 to TRBJ1-4; D is ambiguous. CDR3: CASSGGLSEKLFF. CDR3 DNA sequence: TGTGCCAGCAGTGGAGGGTTGAGTGAAAAACTGTTTTTT.